These 13 T cell receptor beta chains were sequenced from one sample in a study of beta chain features in type 1 diabetes. The authors reverse transcribed all of the isolated RNA, so sequencing captured expressed TCRB transcripts. The data were produced by immunoSEQ multiplex PCR, yet TCRdb's version contains in-frame clones alone and is incomplete. The sample carries roughly 150,000 clones, over 8.5% recorded once. Sequences were obtained from central memory CD4+ T cells from blood. The source of these receptors is a man between 18 and 29 years old in good health.

This clone turned up a few times. CDR3 sequence: CASRRSREWETQYF. The CDR3 region has the DNA TGTGCCAGCAGGAGGTCTAGAGAGTGGGAGACCCAGTACTTC. The chain employs TRBV6-5 and TRBJ2-5; D gene uncertain. Per the germline V gene, CDR1 is MNHEY and CDR2 is SVGAGI. This CDR3 has 14 residues. V was cut by 6 bases and J by 5 bases, with 16 bases left in between.

The CDR3 sequence: CATSRDRAGAYEQYF. CDR3 DNA sequence: TGTGCCACCAGCAGAGATCGGGCGGGGGCCTACGAGCAGTACTTC. V and J are TRBV15 and TRBJ2-7, with TRBD2 identical over 7 bases. This CDR3 has 15 residues. Germline V lookup: CDR1 LNHNV, CDR2 YYDKDF (reference sequence). Unmatched junction bases numbered 4, after V lost 0 bases and J lost 2 bases.

In its sample, this clone was seen once. The chain has TRBV9 and TRBJ1-5, with a possible D match to TRBD1 (5 bases). With 0 bases removed from V and 3 bases from J, the gap between germline ends came to 10 bases. There are 15 residues in the CDR3. Germline V gene lookup returns CDR1 SGDLS and CDR2 YYNGEE. The CDR3, as DNA: TGTGCCAGCAGCGTAGGGGGCAGGCTCAATCAGCCCCAGCATTTT. This codes for CASSVGGRLNQPQHF.

This clone showed up just a few times. V usage is TRBV29-1 and J usage is TRBJ2-2; no firm D call. CDR1 is SQVTM and CDR2 is ANQGSEA in the germline V gene. Deletions cut 4 bases from V and 0 bases from J, with 9 bases between. The CDR3 is 14 residues long. CDR3 region: CSVGTGANTGELFF. Here the CDR3 DNA reads TGCAGCGTTGGGACGGGCGCGAACACCGGGGAGCTGTTTTTT.

This clone appeared a few times. The V and J genes are TRBV30 and TRBJ2-7; no clear D. The CDR3 length is 11 residues. Per germline, CDR1 GTSNPN and CDR2 SVGIG (reference sequence). The ends were cut back, 3 bases at V and 3 bases at J, with 6 bases in the middle. Written as DNA, the CDR3 is TGTGCCTGGAGCGCAAACTACGAGCAGTACTTC. This codes for CAWSANYEQYF. The variable domain in full, with the rest retrieved from reference TRBV30 and TRBJ2-7, is SQTIHQWPATLVQPVGSPLSLECTVEGTSNPNLYWYRQAAGRGLQLLFYSVGIGQISSEVPQNLSASRPQDRQFILSSKKLLLSDSGFYLCAWSANYEQYFGPGTRLTVT.

The chain recombines TRBV5-1 with TRBJ1-6; no definite D call. V lost 3 bases and J 5 bases, leaving 3 bases between the germline ends. In germline, CDR1 is SGHRS, CDR2 YFSETQ. The CDR3 sequence is 12 residues long. This CDR3 is CASSSNNSPLHF. The CDR3 nucleotides read TGCGCCAGCAGCTCAAATAATTCACCCCTCCACTTT.

Many counts were recorded for this clone. The rearrangement uses TRBV30 and TRBJ2-5, with D perhaps matching TRBD1 (5 bases). V shed 0 bases and J shed 4 bases, with 12 bases lying between them. The germline gives CDR1 GTSNPN, CDR2 SVGIG (reference sequence). The CDR3 has 14 amino acids. Written as DNA, the CDR3 is TGTGCCTGGAGTGTAGGCAGGGTACCAGAGACCCAGTACTTC. Translated, it gives CAWSVGRVPETQYF. Combining the CDR3 with reference TRBV30 and TRBJ2-5 gives the whole variable domain SQTIHQWPATLVQPVGSPLSLECTVEGTSNPNLYWYRQAAGRGLQLLFYSVGIGQISSEVPQNLSASRPQDRQFILSSKKLLLSDSGFYLCAWSVGRVPETQYFGPGTRLLVL.

This clone has a count of ten or more. This chain joins TRBV10-3 and TRBJ2-7; possible D gene TRBD2, 6 bases. The V end lost 7 bases, the J end lost 2 bases, and 6 bases lay between the germline ends. CDR1 ENHRY and CDR2 SYGVKD come from the germline V gene. The CDR3 length is 11 residues. Written as DNA, the CDR3 is TGTGCCATCAAGCGGGCCTACGAGCAGTACTTC. Protein: CAIKRAYEQYF.

This clone was detected only a few times. The chain joins TRBV4-3 to TRBJ2-7; 7 bases map to TRBD2. Trimming cost V 1 base and J 2 bases; bases outside gene matches: 8. There are 16 residues in the CDR3. Germline V lookup: CDR1 LGHNA, CDR2 YSLEER. CDR3 in DNA: TGCGCCAGCAGCCAAGGGGCCCTAGGGACTACCTACGAGCAGTACTTC. Protein: CASSQGALGTTYEQYF.

The chain has TRBV14 and TRBJ2-2; no reliable D call. The CDR3 is 13 amino acids. CDR1 and CDR2 from the germline V gene are SGHDN and FVKESK. V was shortened by 4 bases and J by 8 bases, with 11 bases between the two germline ends. The chain's CDR3 is CASSPRIGGELFF. CDR3 DNA sequence: TGTGCCAGCAGCCCACGGATCGGAGGGGAGCTGTTTTTT.

V and J are TRBV11-2 and TRBJ1-5; tentative D call: TRBD1 (5 bases). Trimming took 5 bases from V and 4 from J, leaving 9 bases between them. Per germline, CDR1 SGHAT and CDR2 FQNNGV. CDR3 length: 13 amino acids. The CDR3 protein is CASSRGANQPQHF. DNA of the CDR3: TGTGCCAGCAGCAGGGGAGCGAATCAGCCCCAGCATTTT.

This clone occurred a few times. CDR3 sequence: CASSFRAEAFF. The CDR3 nucleotides are TGTGCCAGCAGTTTCAGGGCAGAAGCTTTCTTT. The genes are TRBV28 and TRBJ1-1, with a possible D match to TRBD1 (5 bases). The CDR3 is 11 residues long. V was trimmed by 3 bases and J by 8 bases, leaving 7 bases between them. Germline-derived CDR1 and CDR2 are MDHEN and SYDVKM.

Many counts were recorded for this clone. This chain uses TRBV10-3 with TRBJ2-2; D is ambiguous. Between the trimmed V and J ends, which lost 4 bases and 13 bases, there was a span of 13 bases. This CDR3 comprises 12 residues. The germline V gene encodes CDR1 ENHRY and CDR2 SYGVKD. The CDR3 is CAISVDSEGLFF. The CDR3 coding sequence is TGTGCCATCAGTGTAGACTCCGAAGGGCTGTTTTTT.